A selection of T cell receptor beta chains follows, all from one sample in a study of T cell responses to AZD1222 COVID-19 vaccine. Data came from immunoSEQ multiplex PCR; TCRdb stores just in-frame clones and leaves some out. In the table there are fewer than 90,000 clones, around nine tenths of which are singletons. Sequenced here: peripheral blood, sampled 28 days after the second AZD1222 dose. The receptors derive from an adult who received the AZD1222 COVID-19 vaccine. Each CDR3 is given with its conserved first and last residue. D genes are given only for firm matches. Size values are once, few and many counts, or a class for expanded clones, and some rows have none.

.	TRBJ1-2	TRBV29-1	.	CSVEGDGLRRANYGYTF	TGCAGCGTAGAAGGGGACGGACTACGTAGAGCTAACTATGGCTACACCTTC
TRBD2	TRBJ2-1	TRBV4-1	.	CASSRRGGLAGGPWDEQFF	TGCGCCAGCAGCCGAAGAGGAGGGCTAGCGGGAGGGCCTTGGGATGAGCAGTTCTTC
.	TRBJ1-5	TRBV21-1	.	CASSKERDFCCNQPQHF	TGTGCCAGCAGCAAAGAAAGGGATTTTTGTTGCAATCAGCCCCAGCATTTT
.	TRBJ1-5	TRBV5-1	.	CASSPENSNQPQHF	TGCGCCAGCAGCCCAGAGAATAGCAATCAGCCCCAGCATTTT
.	TRBJ1-2	TRBV19	.	CASTHLRGENYGYTF	TGTGCCAGTACCCACTTACGGGGCGAAAACTATGGCTACACCTTC
.	TRBJ2-5	TRBV7-9	.	CASTREPRETQYF	TGTGCCAGCACCCGTGAGCCCAGGGAGACCCAGTACTTC
TRBD1	TRBJ1-5	TRBV10-3	.	CATAAGTGNQPQHF	TGTGCCACGGCCGCCGGGACAGGGAATCAGCCCCAGCATTTT
.	TRBJ2-1	TRBV7-9	.	CASSGVENEQFF	TGTGCCAGCAGCGGGGTGGAAAATGAGCAGTTCTTC
TRBD2	TRBJ2-1	TRBV27	.	CASKRIRQSGGENNEQFF	TGTGCCAGCAAAAGGATAAGGCAGAGCGGGGGGGAAAACAATGAGCAGTTCTTC
.	TRBJ1-2	TRBV12-3/TRBV12-4	.	CASSTGTAYGYTF	TGTGCCAGCAGTACCGGGACGGCCTATGGCTACACCTTC
.	TRBJ2-5	TRBV30	.	CAWSVQGGETQYF	TGTGCCTGGAGTGTACAGGGTGGGGAGACCCAGTACTTC
TRBD1	TRBJ1-6	TRBV27	.	CASGRDRGSSPLHF	TGTGCCAGCGGCCGGGACAGGGGCTCTTCACCCCTCCACTTT
TRBD2	TRBJ2-5	TRBV6-5	.	CASSAPGGRETQYF	TGTGCCAGCTCCGCGCCGGGGGGGCGGGAGACCCAGTACTTC
TRBD1	TRBJ1-6	TRBV11-2	.	CASSRDRVNSPLHF	TGTGCCAGCAGCCGGGACAGGGTTAATTCACCCCTCCACTTT
TRBD2	TRBJ2-5	TRBV7-7	.	CASSLGGLAGGETQYF	TGTGCTAGCAGCTTAGGAGGACTAGCGGGAGGAGAGACCCAGTACTTC
.	TRBJ2-5	TRBV7-3	.	CASSLGGQQETQYF	TGTGCCAGCAGCTTAGGCGGACAACAAGAGACCCAGTACTTC
TRBD1	TRBJ1-2	TRBV11-2	.	CASSMLSGTANYGYTF	TGTGCCAGCAGCATGCTTTCCGGGACAGCCAACTATGGCTACACCTTC
.	TRBJ1-2	TRBV18	.	CASSPRQEVYNYGYTF	TGTGCCAGCTCACCAAGGCAGGAGGTTTATAACTATGGCTACACCTTC
.	TRBJ1-6	TRBV10-2	.	CASMGRDQYNSPLHF	TGCGCCAGCATGGGAAGGGATCAATATAATTCACCCCTCCACTTT
.	TRBJ1-2	TRBV5-6	.	CASSSLIVGSGYTF	TGTGCCAGCAGCTCGCTGATCGTTGGCAGTGGCTACACCTTC
TRBD2	TRBJ2-1	TRBV12-5	once	CASGLEKTSGGENEQFF	TGTGCTAGTGGTTTGGAAAAGACTAGCGGGGGGGAGAATGAGCAGTTCTTC
.	TRBJ1-2	TRBV27	.	CASSLGGQPYGYTF	TGTGCCAGCAGTTTAGGCGGACAGCCTTATGGCTACACCTTC
.	TRBJ2-7	TRBV27	once	CASSFFGGAAYEQYF	TGTGCCAGCAGTTTTTTTGGGGGGGCCGCCTACGAGCAGTACTTC
TRBD1	TRBJ1-5	TRBV2	.	CASSRDRAEAQHF	TGTGCCAGCAGTCGGGACAGGGCCGAAGCCCAGCATTTT
.	TRBJ1-1	TRBV6-5	once	CASRQERTFF	TGTGCCAGCAGACAGGAACGTACTTTCTTT
.	TRBJ2-3	TRBV6-5	.	CACSTDTQYF	TGTGCCTGCTCCACAGATACGCAGTATTTT
TRBD1	TRBJ1-2	TRBV18	.	CASSPSPGQGFGYGYTF	TGTGCCAGCTCACCCTCACCCGGACAGGGTTTCGGCTATGGCTACACCTTC
.	TRBJ1-1	TRBV7-9	.	CASTQWNRPNTEAFF	TGTGCCAGCACCCAATGGAACAGACCGAACACTGAAGCTTTCTTT
TRBD1	TRBJ1-2	TRBV3-1/TRBV3-2	.	CASSPPYRGDNYGYTF	TGTGCCAGCAGCCCGCCTTACAGGGGGGACAACTATGGCTACACCTTC
.	TRBJ1-5	TRBV12-3/TRBV12-4	.	CASTSSDSQPQHF	TGTGCCAGCACCTCCTCGGACAGCCAGCCCCAGCATTTT
.	TRBJ1-2	TRBV27	.	CASRREVNYGYTF	TGTGCCAGCAGACGCGAGGTTAACTATGGCTACACCTTC
.	TRBJ1-4	TRBV4-1	.	CASSQGATRGYEKLFF	TGCGCCAGCAGCCAAGGGGCTACTAGGGGATACGAAAAACTGTTTTTT
TRBD1	TRBJ1-4	TRBV28	few	CASSSRQGTNEKLFF	TGTGCCAGCAGTTCTCGACAGGGCACTAATGAAAAACTGTTTTTT
.	TRBJ1-2	TRBV5-4	once	CASRLTPGGYTF	TGTGCCAGCAGACTCACCCCGGGTGGCTACACCTTC
TRBD2	TRBJ2-7	TRBV7-9	.	CASSLSGVEQYF	TGTGCCAGCAGCTTAAGCGGGGTCGAGCAGTACTTC
TRBD1	TRBJ2-3	TRBV5-1	.	CASSGQGDTQYF	TGCGCCAGCAGCGGACAGGGAGATACGCAGTATTTT
.	TRBJ1-1	TRBV6-5	.	CARGVEGQGDEAFF	TGTGCCAGGGGGGTGGAGGGCCAAGGCGATGAAGCTTTCTTT
.	TRBJ1-2	TRBV28	once	CASSSGSYGYTF	TGTGCCAGCAGTTCAGGAAGCTATGGCTACACCTTC
.	TRBJ1-1	TRBV27	.	CASRPSTAGYTEAFF	TGTGCCAGCAGACCCTCCACGGCGGGGTACACTGAAGCTTTCTTT
.	TRBJ1-1	TRBV14	.	CASSQMEPNTEAFF	TGTGCCAGCAGCCAAATGGAGCCGAACACTGAAGCTTTCTTT
TRBD1	TRBJ1-1	TRBV25-1	.	CASSGWDRLNTEAFF	TGTGCCAGCAGTGGCTGGGACAGATTGAACACTGAAGCTTTCTTT
.	TRBJ2-3	TRBV27	.	CASSLLGDTQYF	TGTGCCAGCAGTTTACTGGGGGATACGCAGTATTTT
TRBD1	TRBJ1-2	TRBV7-6	.	CASSPTPAGGNYGYTF	TGTGCCAGCAGTCCAACCCCGGCAGGGGGAAACTATGGCTACACCTTC
TRBD2	TRBJ2-5	TRBV11-2	.	CASSPSGAGGETQYF	TGTGCCAGCAGCCCTAGCGGGGCGGGGGGAGAGACCCAGTACTTC
.	TRBJ2-7	TRBV20-1	.	CGFATIYEQYF	TGCGGCTTCGCCACTATCTACGAGCAGTACTTC
.	TRBJ2-7	TRBV6-5	.	CASSRDLLDYEQYF	TGTGCCAGCAGTCGGGACCTTCTTGACTACGAGCAGTACTTC
TRBD1	TRBJ2-4	TRBV11-2	.	CASSLVGQGGLLNIQYF	TGTGCCAGCAGCTTAGTGGGACAGGGAGGGTTGTTGAACATTCAGTACTTC
TRBD1	TRBJ2-7	TRBV6-5	.	CASNQPGTGRHEQYF	TGTGCCAGCAACCAGCCCGGGACAGGGAGACACGAGCAGTACTTC
.	TRBJ2-7	TRBV28	.	CASSPPGSGASYEQYF	TGTGCCAGCAGTCCTCCCGGGAGCGGAGCTTCCTACGAGCAGTACTTC
.	TRBJ1-2	TRBV10-3	.	CAISKSGNYGYTF	TGTGCCATCAGCAAGTCAGGAAACTATGGCTACACCTTC
TRBD1	TRBJ1-5	TRBV9	once	CASSRNRGNQPQHF	TGTGCCAGCAGCCGAAACAGGGGTAATCAGCCCCAGCATTTT
.	TRBJ2-3	TRBV3-1/TRBV3-2	few	CASSQGGTQYF	TGTGCCAGCAGCCAGGGTGGCACGCAGTATTTT
TRBD1	TRBJ1-1	TRBV27	.	CASSVTGGALTEAFF	TGTGCCAGCAGTGTGACAGGGGGGGCGCTGACTGAAGCTTTCTTT
TRBD1	TRBJ2-6	TRBV5-1	few	CASSRGQGSGSGANVLTF	TGCGCCAGCAGCCGAGGACAGGGATCGGGCTCTGGGGCCAACGTCCTGACTTTC
TRBD2	TRBJ2-7	TRBV2	.	CASRWTSVYEQYF	TGTGCCAGCAGATGGACTAGCGTCTACGAGCAGTACTTC